The subject of this entry is one T cell receptor (beta chain). Germline V lookup: CDR1 SGHRS, CDR2 YFSETQ. The V end was cut by 4 bases, the J end by 2 bases, with 16 bases between. The CDR3 has 15 residues. Combining a sample-barcoded 5' primer with a J-beta primer mix, a second PCR ran for roughly 7 to 12 cycles. TCRdb used MiXCR to reprocess the 5' RACE reads, holding one entry per CDR3 protein. The repertoire holds around 900,000 distinct CDR3 sequences, with roughly 51% as singletons. This entry comes from a study of blood T cells in healthy people across ages. Total RNA, at least 5.5 micrograms per sample, was extracted from PBMCs.

The sequenced material came from blood. V usage is TRBV5-1 and J usage is TRBJ2-7; a possible D gene is TRBD1 (6 bases). The receptor's source is a woman aged 60-75 years in good health. CDR3 DNA sequence: TGCGCCAGCAGCCTTAACGCAGGGGCTGCCTACGAGCAGTACTTC. Its protein is CASSLNAGAAYEQYF.